This is a list of T cell receptor beta chains from one sample in a study of post-analysis software for immune sequencing data. MiXCR, applied by TCRdb to the PCR reads, yields one record per CDR3 protein. The sample includes some 500,000 distinct CDR3 sequences, over 35% of them seen just once. Sequences were obtained from blood. All receptors come from a girl aged 5 to 17 with multiple sclerosis. CDR3s include the opening cysteine and the closing phenylalanine or tryptophan. D genes are given only for firm matches. Clone size is not always given. Where it is, it says once, few, many or a class for expanded clones.

D	V	J	size	DNA	CDR3
TRBD1	TRBV7-3	TRBJ2-5	.	TGTGCCAGCAGCTCTGACAGGGGGCGACGAGAGACCCAGTACTTC	CASSSDRGRRETQYF
.	TRBV2	TRBJ2-1	.	TGTGCCAGCAGTGATACGTACAATGAGCAGTTCTTC	CASSDTYNEQFF
TRBD2	TRBV7-9	TRBJ2-1	.	TGTGCCAGCAGCTCCCCCAATCTCTTAGCGGGAGCGAACAATGAGCAGTTCTTC	CASSSPNLLAGANNEQFF
.	TRBV6-2/TRBV6-3	TRBJ2-1	.	TGTGCCAGCAGTTACGGCGGGATGACCTACAATGAGCAGTTCTTC	CASSYGGMTYNEQFF
.	TRBV6-1	TRBJ2-7	.	TGTGCCAGCAGCCAGGACTGGGACGGCTACGAGCAGTACTTC	CASSQDWDGYEQYF
.	TRBV20-1	TRBJ2-7	few	TGCAGTGCTAGAGAGAGAATCTACGAGCAGTACTTC	CSARERIYEQYF
.	TRBV7-2	TRBJ2-1	few	TGTGCCAGCAGCTTACAGGGATTCCCGTCCAATGAGCAGTTCTTC	CASSLQGFPSNEQFF
TRBD2	TRBV4-3	TRBJ2-1	.	TGCGCCAGCAGCCGAGATCTAGCGGCAGATATCTACAATGAGCAGTTCTTC	CASSRDLAADIYNEQFF
TRBD2	TRBV28	TRBJ2-7	few	TGTGCCAGCAGTTTGGGACTAGCGGGATTGGACGAGCAGTACTTC	CASSLGLAGLDEQYF
.	TRBV27	TRBJ2-1	.	TGTGCCAGCAGGACTACTAGTTGGCATGAGCAGTTCTTC	CASRTTSWHEQFF
.	TRBV9	TRBJ2-5	.	TGTGCCAGCAGCCCTTCGACAGAACAAGAGACCCAGTACTTC	CASSPSTEQETQYF
.	TRBV5-1	TRBJ2-6	few	TGCGCCAGCAGCGACGGTGGGAACGTCCTGACTTTC	CASSDGGNVLTF
TRBD2	TRBV29-1	TRBJ2-7	few	TGCAGCGTTCGGGAGGAAGGCGAGCAGTACTTC	CSVREEGEQYF
TRBD1	TRBV27	TRBJ2-7	.	TGTGCCAGCAGCGACAGGGGGCAAGGCTACGAGCAGTACTTC	CASSDRGQGYEQYF
.	TRBV10-3	TRBJ1-5	few	TGTGCCATCAGTGAGTCGATCAGCAGTAATCAGCCCCAGCATTTT	CAISESISSNQPQHF
.	TRBV2	TRBJ2-3	few	TGTGCCAGCATGACCAGCAACACAGATACGCAGTATTTT	CASMTSNTDTQYF
TRBD2	TRBV28	TRBJ2-1	once	TGTGCCAGCAGAACTAAGGCGGCGGGAGTGGTGAGTGAGCAGTTCTTC	CASRTKAAGVVSEQFF
.	TRBV24-1	TRBJ2-3	.	TGTGCCACCTCGCGTCGTACTAGCACAGATACGCAGTATTTT	CATSRRTSTDTQYF
.	TRBV10-1	TRBJ2-3	few	TGCGCCAGCAGTGCAGCGGAAGCGCGCACAGATACGCAGTATTTT	CASSAAEARTDTQYF
.	TRBV6-1	TRBJ1-2	few	TGTGCCAGCAGTGAATTGGGTACCTATGGCTACACCTTC	CASSELGTYGYTF
TRBD2	TRBV7-2	TRBJ2-1	.	TGTGCCAGCAGCTTAGGAATTGCTAGCGGGAGGTTTCCGTTCTTC	CASSLGIASGRFPFF
.	TRBV15	TRBJ1-1	many	TGTGCCACCAACTACGGGAATTTGGACACTGAAGCTTTCTTT	CATNYGNLDTEAFF
.	TRBV25-1	TRBJ1-1	.	TGTGCCAGCAGTGAATTTCAGGCGCCGAACACTGAAGCTTTCTTT	CASSEFQAPNTEAFF
TRBD1	TRBV3-1	TRBJ2-1	.	TGTGCCAGCAGCCTCCCGACAGGGGCAGGAAATGAGCAGTTCTTC	CASSLPTGAGNEQFF
.	TRBV24-1	TRBJ1-4	few	TGTGCCACCAGTGATTTGCAGGCTCCTGAAAAACTGTTTTTT	CATSDLQAPEKLFF
TRBD2	TRBV7-9	TRBJ2-1	few	TGTGCCAGCAGCTCTCTAGCGGGAGGGACCGCTGAGCAGTTCTTC	CASSSLAGGTAEQFF
TRBD1	TRBV28	TRBJ2-3	.	TGTGCCAGCATTCGACAGGGTACATTCACAGATACGCAGTATTTT	CASIRQGTFTDTQYF
TRBD2	TRBV20-1	TRBJ2-3	.	TGCAGTGCCAAGTCTAGCGGTAGCACAGATACGCAGTATTTT	CSAKSSGSTDTQYF
TRBD2	TRBV29-1	TRBJ2-7	few	TGCAGCGTTGGCCGCAAACCACCGGGACTAGCGGCCTACGAGCAGTACTTC	CSVGRKPPGLAAYEQYF
.	TRBV10-3	TRBJ2-3	.	TGTGCCATCAGTGAGTCGAAGCGCCCTAGCACAGATGCGCAGTATTTT	CAISESKRPSTDAQYF
TRBD2	TRBV10-3	TRBJ2-1	.	TGTGCCATCGGGGGGACTAGCGGGAGGAGAAACAATGAGCAGTTCTTC	CAIGGTSGRRNNEQFF
.	TRBV24-1	TRBJ2-3	many	TGTGCCACCGGATTTGCGGATACGCAGTATTTT	CATGFADTQYF
TRBD2	TRBV27	TRBJ2-7	.	TGTGCCAGCAGTCAGGGACTAGCGGGAGGGACCTACGAGCAGTACTTC	CASSQGLAGGTYEQYF
TRBD2	TRBV7-2	TRBJ2-1	.	TGTGCCAGCAGCTTAGTAACGGGACTAGCGTTGAATGAGCAGTTCTTC	CASSLVTGLALNEQFF
.	TRBV29-1	TRBJ1-2	.	TGCAGCGCCTCGATGGGAAGAGCTAACTATGGCTACACCTTC	CSASMGRANYGYTF
TRBD2	TRBV15	TRBJ2-3	few	TGTGCCACCAGCAGCGGCCCTGGGACTAGCGGCCTCAGCACAGATACGCAGTATTTT	CATSSGPGTSGLSTDTQYF
.	TRBV12-3/TRBV12-4	TRBJ2-1	.	TGTGCCAGCAGTTTCAACCTAGACAATGAGCAGTTCTTC	CASSFNLDNEQFF